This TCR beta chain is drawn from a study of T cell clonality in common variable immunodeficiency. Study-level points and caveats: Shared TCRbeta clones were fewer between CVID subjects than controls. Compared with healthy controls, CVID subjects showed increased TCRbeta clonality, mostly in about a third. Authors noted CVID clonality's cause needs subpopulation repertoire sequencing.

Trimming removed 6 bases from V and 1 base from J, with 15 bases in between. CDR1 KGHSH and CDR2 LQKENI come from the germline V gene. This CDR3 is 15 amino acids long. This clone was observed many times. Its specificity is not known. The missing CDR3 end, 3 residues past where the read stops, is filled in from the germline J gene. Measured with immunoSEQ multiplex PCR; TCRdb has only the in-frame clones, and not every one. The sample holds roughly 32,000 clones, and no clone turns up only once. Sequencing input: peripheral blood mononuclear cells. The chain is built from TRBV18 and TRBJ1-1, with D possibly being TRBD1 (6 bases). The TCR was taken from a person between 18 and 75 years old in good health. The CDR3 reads CASSPRGNENTEAFF. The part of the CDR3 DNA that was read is TGTGCCAGCTCCCCCAGGGGAAATGAGAACACTGAA.